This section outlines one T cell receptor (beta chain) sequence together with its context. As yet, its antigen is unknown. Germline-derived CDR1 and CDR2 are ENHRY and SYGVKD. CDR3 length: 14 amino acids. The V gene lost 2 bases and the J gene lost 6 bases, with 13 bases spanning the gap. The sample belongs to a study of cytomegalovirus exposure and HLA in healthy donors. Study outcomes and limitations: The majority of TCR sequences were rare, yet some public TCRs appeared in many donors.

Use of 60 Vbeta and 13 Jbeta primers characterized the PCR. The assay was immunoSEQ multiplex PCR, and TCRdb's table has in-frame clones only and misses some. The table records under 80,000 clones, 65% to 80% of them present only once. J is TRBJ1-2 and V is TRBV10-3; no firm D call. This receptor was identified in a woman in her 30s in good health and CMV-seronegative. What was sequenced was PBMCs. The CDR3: CAISEDGVVNGYTF. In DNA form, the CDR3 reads TGTGCCATCAGTGAGGACGGGGTGGTTAATGGCTACACCTTC.